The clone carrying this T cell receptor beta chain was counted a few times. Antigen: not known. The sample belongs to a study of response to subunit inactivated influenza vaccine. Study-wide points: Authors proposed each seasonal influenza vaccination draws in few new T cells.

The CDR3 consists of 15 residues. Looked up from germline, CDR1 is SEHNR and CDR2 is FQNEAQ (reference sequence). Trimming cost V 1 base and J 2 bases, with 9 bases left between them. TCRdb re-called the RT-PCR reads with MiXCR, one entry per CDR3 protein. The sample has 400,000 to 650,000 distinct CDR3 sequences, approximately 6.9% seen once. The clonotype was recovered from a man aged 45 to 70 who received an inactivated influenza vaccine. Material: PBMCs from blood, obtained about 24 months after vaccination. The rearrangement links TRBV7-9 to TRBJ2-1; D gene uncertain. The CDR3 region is CASSLGRWPYNEQFF. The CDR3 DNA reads TGTGCCAGCAGCTTAGGGCGGTGGCCCTACAATGAGCAGTTCTTC. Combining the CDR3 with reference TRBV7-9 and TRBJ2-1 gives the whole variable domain DTGVSQNPRHKITKRGQNVTFRCDPISEHNRLYWYRQTLGQGPEFLTYFQNEAQLEKSRLLSDRFSAERPKGSFSTLEIQRTEQGDSAMYLCASSLGRWPYNEQFFGPGTRLTVL.